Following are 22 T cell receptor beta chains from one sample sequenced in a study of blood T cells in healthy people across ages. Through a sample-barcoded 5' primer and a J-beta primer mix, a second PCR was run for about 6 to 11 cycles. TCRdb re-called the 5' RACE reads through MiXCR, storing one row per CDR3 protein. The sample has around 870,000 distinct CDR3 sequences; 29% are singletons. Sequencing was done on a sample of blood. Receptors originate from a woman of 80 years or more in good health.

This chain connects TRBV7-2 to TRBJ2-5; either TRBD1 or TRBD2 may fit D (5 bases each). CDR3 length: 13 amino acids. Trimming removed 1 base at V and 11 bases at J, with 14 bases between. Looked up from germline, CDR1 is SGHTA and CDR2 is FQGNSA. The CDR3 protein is CASSLVGPREQYF. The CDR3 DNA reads TGTGCCAGCAGCTTAGTGGGGCCCAGGGAGCAGTACTTC.

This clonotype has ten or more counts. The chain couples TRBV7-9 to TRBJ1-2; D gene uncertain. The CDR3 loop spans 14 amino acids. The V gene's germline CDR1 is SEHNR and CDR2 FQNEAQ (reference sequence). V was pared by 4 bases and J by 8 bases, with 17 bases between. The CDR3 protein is CASSSGGGPEGYTF. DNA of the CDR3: TGTGCCAGCAGCTCAGGAGGAGGGCCAGAGGGCTACACCTTC.

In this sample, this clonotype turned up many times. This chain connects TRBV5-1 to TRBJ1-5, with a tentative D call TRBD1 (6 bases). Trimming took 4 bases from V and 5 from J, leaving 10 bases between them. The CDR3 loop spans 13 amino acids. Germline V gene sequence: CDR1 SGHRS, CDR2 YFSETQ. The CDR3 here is CASSQDRDQPQHF. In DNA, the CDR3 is TGCGCCAGCAGCCAGGACAGAGATCAGCCCCAGCATTTT.

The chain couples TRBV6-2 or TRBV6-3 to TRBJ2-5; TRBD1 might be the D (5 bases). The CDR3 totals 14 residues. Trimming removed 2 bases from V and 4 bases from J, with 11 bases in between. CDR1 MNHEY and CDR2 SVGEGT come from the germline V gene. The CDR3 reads CASSYRDSPETQYF. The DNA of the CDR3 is TGTGCCAGCAGTTACCGTGACAGCCCAGAGACCCAGTACTTC.

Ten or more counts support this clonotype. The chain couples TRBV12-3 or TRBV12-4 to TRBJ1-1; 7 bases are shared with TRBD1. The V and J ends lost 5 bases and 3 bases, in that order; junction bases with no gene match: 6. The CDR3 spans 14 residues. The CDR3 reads CASSTQGGDTEAFF. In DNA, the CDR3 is TGTGCCAGCAGTACCCAGGGGGGAGACACTGAAGCTTTCTTT.

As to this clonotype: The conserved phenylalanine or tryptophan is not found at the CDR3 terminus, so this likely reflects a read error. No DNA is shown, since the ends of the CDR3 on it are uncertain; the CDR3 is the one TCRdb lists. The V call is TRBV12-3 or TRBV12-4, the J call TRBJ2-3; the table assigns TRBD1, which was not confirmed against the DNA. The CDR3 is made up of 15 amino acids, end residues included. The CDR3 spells CASSLSGGSADTEYS.

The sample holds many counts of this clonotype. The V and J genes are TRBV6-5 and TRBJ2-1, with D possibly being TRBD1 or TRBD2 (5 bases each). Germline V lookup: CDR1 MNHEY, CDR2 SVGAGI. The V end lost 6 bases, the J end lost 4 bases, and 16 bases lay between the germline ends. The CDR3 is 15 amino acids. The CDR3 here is CASSQGDGRYNEQFF. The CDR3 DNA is TGTGCCAGCAGCCAAGGGGACGGCCGGTACAATGAGCAGTTCTTC.

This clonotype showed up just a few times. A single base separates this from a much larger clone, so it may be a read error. CDR3 bases: TGCAGTCCCGGTCAGGGGAAGAGGGATACGCAGTATTTT. Translating gives CSPGQGKRDTQYF. The chain couples TRBV20-1 to TRBJ2-3; tentatively, D is TRBD1 (6 bases). The CDR3 has 13 residues. Per the germline V gene, CDR1 is DFQATT and CDR2 is SNEGSKA (reference sequence). V lost 8 bases and J lost 6, with 18 bases in between.

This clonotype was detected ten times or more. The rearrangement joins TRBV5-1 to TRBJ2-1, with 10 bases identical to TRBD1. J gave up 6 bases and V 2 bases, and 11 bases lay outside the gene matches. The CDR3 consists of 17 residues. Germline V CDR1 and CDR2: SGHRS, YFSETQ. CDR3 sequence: CASSFFPPGQGINEQFF. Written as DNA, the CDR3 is TGCGCCAGCAGCTTCTTTCCTCCGGGACAGGGGATCAATGAGCAGTTCTTC.

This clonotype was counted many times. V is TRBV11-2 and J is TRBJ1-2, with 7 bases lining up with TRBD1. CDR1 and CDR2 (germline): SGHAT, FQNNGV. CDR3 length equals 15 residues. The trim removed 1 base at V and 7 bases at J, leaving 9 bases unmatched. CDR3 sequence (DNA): TGTGCCAGCAGCTTAGTAGGGGGCGGAACGGCTGGCTACACCTTC. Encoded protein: CASSLVGGGTAGYTF.

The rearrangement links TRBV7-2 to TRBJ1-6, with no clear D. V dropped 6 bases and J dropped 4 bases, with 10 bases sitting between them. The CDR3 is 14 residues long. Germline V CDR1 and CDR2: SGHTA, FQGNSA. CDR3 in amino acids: CASRRDYYNSPLHF. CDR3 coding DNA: TGTGCCAGCAGAAGGGATTATTATAATTCACCCCTCCACTTT.

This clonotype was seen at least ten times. CDR3 amino acids: CASSLTLQEQYF. The CDR3 DNA reads TGTGCCAGCAGCCTTACCCTACAGGAGCAGTACTTC. This chain joins TRBV28 and TRBJ2-7; no reliable D call. Trimming took 6 bases from V and 7 from J, leaving 13 bases between them. CDR1 is MDHEN and CDR2 is SYDVKM in the germline V gene. The CDR3 covers 12 residues.

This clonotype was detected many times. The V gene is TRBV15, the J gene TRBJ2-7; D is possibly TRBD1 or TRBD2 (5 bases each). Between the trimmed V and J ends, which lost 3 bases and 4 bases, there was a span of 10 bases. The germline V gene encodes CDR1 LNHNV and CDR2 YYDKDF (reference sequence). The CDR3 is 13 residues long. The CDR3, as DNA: TGTGCCACCAGCAGTTGGGGGAGTTACGAGCAGTACTTC. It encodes CATSSWGSYEQYF.

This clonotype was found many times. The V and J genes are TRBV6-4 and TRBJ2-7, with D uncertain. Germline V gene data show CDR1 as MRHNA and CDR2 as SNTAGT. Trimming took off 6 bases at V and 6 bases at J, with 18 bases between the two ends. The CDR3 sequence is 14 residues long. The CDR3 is CASRHIGRLVEQYF. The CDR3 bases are TGTGCCAGCAGGCATATAGGTCGGTTGGTCGAGCAGTACTTC.

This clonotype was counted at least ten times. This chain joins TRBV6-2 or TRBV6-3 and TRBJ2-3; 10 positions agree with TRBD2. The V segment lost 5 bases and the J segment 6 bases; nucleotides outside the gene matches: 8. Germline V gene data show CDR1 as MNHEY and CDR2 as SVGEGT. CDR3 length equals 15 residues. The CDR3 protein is CASSRPSGGGDTQYF. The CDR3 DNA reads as TGTGCCAGCAGTCGACCTAGCGGGGGTGGGGATACGCAGTATTTT.

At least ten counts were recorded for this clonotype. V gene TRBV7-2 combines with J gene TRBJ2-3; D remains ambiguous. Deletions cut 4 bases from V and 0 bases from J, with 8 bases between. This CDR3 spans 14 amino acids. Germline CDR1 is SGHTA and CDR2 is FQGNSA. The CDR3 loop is CASSSTSSTDTQYF. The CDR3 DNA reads TGTGCCAGCAGCTCCACGTCTAGCACAGATACGCAGTATTTT. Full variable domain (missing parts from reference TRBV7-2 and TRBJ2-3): GAGVSQSPSNKVTEKGKDVELRCDPISGHTALYWYRQSLGQGLEFLIYFQGNSAPDKSGLPSDRFSAERTGGSVSTLTIQRTQQEDSAVYLCASSSTSSTDTQYFGPGTRLTVL.

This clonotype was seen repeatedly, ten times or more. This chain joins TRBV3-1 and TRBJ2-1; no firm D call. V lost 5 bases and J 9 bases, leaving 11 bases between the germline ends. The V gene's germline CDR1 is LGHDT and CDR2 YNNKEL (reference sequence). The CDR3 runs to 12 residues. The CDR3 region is CASSIRTGEQFF. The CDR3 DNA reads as TGTGCCAGCAGCATCAGAACGGGTGAGCAGTTCTTC.

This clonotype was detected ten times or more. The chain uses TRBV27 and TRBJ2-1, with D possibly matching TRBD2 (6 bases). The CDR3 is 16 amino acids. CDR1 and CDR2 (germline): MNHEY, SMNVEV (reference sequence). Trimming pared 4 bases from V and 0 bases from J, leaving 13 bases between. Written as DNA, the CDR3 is TGTGCCAGCAGTTGGGGACTCACTAGCTCCTACAATGAGCAGTTCTTC. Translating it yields CASSWGLTSSYNEQFF.

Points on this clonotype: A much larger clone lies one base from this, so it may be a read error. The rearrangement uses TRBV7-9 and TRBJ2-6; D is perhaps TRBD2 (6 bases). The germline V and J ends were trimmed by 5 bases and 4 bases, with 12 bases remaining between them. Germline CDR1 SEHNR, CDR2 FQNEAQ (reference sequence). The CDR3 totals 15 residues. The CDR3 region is CASSTQRVGANVLTF. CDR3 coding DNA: TGTGCCAGCAGCACCCAGCGGGTCGGGGCCAACGTCCTGACTTTC.

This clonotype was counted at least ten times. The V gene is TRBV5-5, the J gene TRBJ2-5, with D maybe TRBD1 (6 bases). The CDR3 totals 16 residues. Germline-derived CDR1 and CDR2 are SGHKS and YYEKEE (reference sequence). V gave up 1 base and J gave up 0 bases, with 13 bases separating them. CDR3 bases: TGTGCCAGCAGCTTGCGGACAGCTTCGTACCAAGAGACCCAGTACTTC. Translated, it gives CASSLRTASYQETQYF.

CDR3 coding DNA: TGTGCCTGGAGTGCCGCCCAGGGGCGCACCGGGGAGCTGTTTTTT. It codes for CAWSAAQGRTGELFF. The V and J genes are TRBV30 and TRBJ2-2, with D perhaps TRBD1 (6 bases). V lost 1 base and J lost 4, with 13 bases in between. In germline, CDR1 is GTSNPN, CDR2 SVGIG (reference sequence). The CDR3 covers 15 residues.

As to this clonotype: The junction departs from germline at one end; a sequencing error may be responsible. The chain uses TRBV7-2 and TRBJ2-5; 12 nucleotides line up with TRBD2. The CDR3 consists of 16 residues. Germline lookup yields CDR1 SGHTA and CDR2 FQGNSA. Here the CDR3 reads CAGSRTSGTTQETQYF. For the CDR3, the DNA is TGTGCCGGCAGCCGGACTAGCGGGACCACACAGGAGACCCAGTACTTC. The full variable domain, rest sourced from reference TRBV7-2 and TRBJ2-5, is GAGVSQSPSNKVTEKGKDVELRCDPISGHTALYWYRQSLGQGLEFLIYFQGNSAPDKSGLPSDRFSAERTGGSVSTLTIQRTQQEDSAVYLCAGSRTSGTTQETQYFGPGTRLLVL.